What follows describes a single T cell receptor (beta chain). This clonotype was seen a few times. The specificity of this receptor is unknown. Base qualities are not provided; no much larger clone lies one nucleotide away. Libraries were constructed by RACE. Instrument used: NextSeq 500. During library preparation, unique molecular identifiers were attached to individual cDNA molecules so that TCRs could be counted in a quantitative, reproducible way. From each blood RNA sample, both TCR alpha and TCR beta chains were sequenced. Concerning the study's data processing: Samples had a median of about 90,000 TCRs, with a range from 23,224 to 690,600. The Decombinator software suite was used to annotate V, J and CDR3 in the TCR reads. For the PS versus PT1 abundance plots, all samples were subsampled to the same number of TCRs (28,000). Expanded TCRs were defined as absent before sensitization and observed at least eight times at the 2-week time point. TCRdb reprocessing: public reads trimmed at Q25 with fastp, clones called with MiXCR, in-frame beta chains kept. Here each entry gathers all rows of one CDR3 protein and keeps the most common genes and DNA. The V and J calls were determined by TCRdb, not by the authors. In this sample the table shows 150,000 to 200,000 distinct CDR3 sequences, 25% to 35% of which occur a single time. Together, the top ten hold nearly 3% of the sample.

Reading the label with the study, this specimen's time point is: pre-sensitization, week 0. The intended sense of this specimen's treatment or condition label: therapeutic diphenylcyclopropenone sensitization with weekly scalp DPC. Blood at each patch-test visit was drawn before the patch test was applied. To be eligible, patients had to be aged 18 to 70, diagnosed with alopecia and judged suitable for DPC therapy, while pregnant patients were excluded. Total RNA was isolated from unfractionated whole blood collected in Tempus Blood RNA tubes. The data were taken from a study of human T cells and chemical hapten exposure (dated by TCRdb to 2020 to 2023). Looking at the study overall: For sensitization, 2% DPC in acetone was applied to a roughly 2 cm by roughly 2 cm area of upper inner arm skin. Patients additionally received weekly therapeutic DPC doses to the scalp throughout the roughly 25-week study period. Libraries were combined into a pool for sequencing, and differences in TCR yield between samples came mainly from small differences in library volumes within the pool. For TCR sequencing, blood came from 25 to 35 alopecia patients at anywhere from one to four time points (pre-sensitization, 2, 6 and 24 weeks). This study followed changes in the peripheral blood TCR repertoire in vivo during primary and secondary sensitization of alopecia patients to the hapten diphenylcyclopropenone (DPC). Patch testing on the upper back used Finn chambers containing 0.01% DPC, with scoring done after 6 days according to International Contact Dermatitis Research Group standards. Patient blood was sampled pre-sensitization (week 0) and at 2, 6 and about 24 weeks after DPC sensitization. Most of the patients in the cohort were female, and the cohort covered alopecia areata with under or over 50% scalp involvement, alopecia totalis and alopecia universalis. General findings and caveats noted by the study authors: Alopecia, a presumed autoimmune disease, was present in all patients, so the immune response of the patients might differ from that of healthy individuals. Repeated subsampling changed both the strength of the expansion versus patch-test correlation and the threshold at which the correlation became significant. Patch test score was positively correlated with the number of PT1 expanded TCRs, with significance at thresholds 8, 16 and 32 but not at 4. DPC sensitization did not change how many TCRs were above 1 in 1000 frequency, and no evidence was found of alterations in global repertoire structure. Compared with pre-sensitization or healthy control sets, expanded TCRs formed significantly more large CDR3 similarity clusters, which is consistent with antigen-driven responses.

Inclusive of the bounding cysteine and phenylalanine, the CDR3 is 14 residues long. Kept here is only the CDR3 DNA, which spans 42 bases and is read in frame from base 1. CDR1 and CDR2 were assigned from the germline V gene as LGHNA and YNFKEQ. Trimming removed 5 bases from V and 9 bases from J; the gene matches leave 6 bases unexplained. The sample here was whole blood, taken in connection with sensitization to the hapten diphenylcyclopropenone (DPC). This TCR derives from a woman in her thirties with alopecia areata. Some clones in this sample may be carry-over from other donors' samples. This chain joins TRBV4-2 to TRBJ1-6; TRBD1 fits 8 bases in the junction. The base sequence is TGTGCCAGCAGCGATGGACAGGGAGGTTCACCCCTCCACTTT. Its coded protein is CASSDGQGGSPLHF.